Listed here are 13 T cell receptor beta chains from one sample, sequenced in a study of blood T cell repertoires in COVID-19 (dated by TCRdb to about 2020). The library was produced with the immunoSEQ multiplex PCR assay. TCRdb limited this immuneACCESS table to in-frame rearrangements with V and J called. A share of clones is missing; checked studies link under half to unresolved V genes, and the rest is unexplained. This sample is represented by 20,000 or so clones; 91% of them were singletons. The ten largest clonotypes hold 3.1% of the sample. Sequencing was done on a sample of peripheral blood. These receptors were collected from a woman aged 70-85 years with active COVID-19.

V gene TRBV27 combines with J gene TRBJ2-1; 11 nucleotides align to TRBD2. J lost 4 bases, V lost 6 bases, and 11 bases had no gene match. The CDR3 has 17 residues. Germline V CDR1 and CDR2: MNHEY, SMNVEV (reference sequence). This CDR3 is CASSITRTSGSYNEQFF. In nucleotides, the CDR3 is TGTGCCAGCAGCATTACCCGGACTAGCGGGTCGTACAATGAGCAGTTCTTC.

CDR3 in amino acids: CASSYSLRGEQFF. DNA of the CDR3: TGTGCCAGCAGTTACTCGTTAAGGGGTGAGCAGTTCTTC. The V gene is TRBV6-5, the J gene TRBJ2-1; TRBD1 is a possible D gene (5 bases). The CDR3 has 13 amino acids. The germline CDR1 and CDR2 sequences are MNHEY and SVGAGI. Trimming took off 0 bases at V and 9 bases at J, with 9 bases between the two ends.

The chain is built from TRBV11-2 and TRBJ2-3; 9 nucleotides line up with TRBD1. The CDR3 runs to 14 residues. Germline V gene sequence: CDR1 SGHAT, CDR2 FQNNGV. V shed 5 bases and J 4 bases; nucleotides not matched to a gene: 4. The CDR3 nucleotides are TGTGCCAGCAGCCGGGACAGGGTCGCAGATACGCAGTATTTT. This translates into CASSRDRVADTQYF.

V usage is TRBV9 and J usage is TRBJ1-1; no clear D gene. The germline V gene has CDR1 SGDLS and CDR2 YYNGEE. The CDR3 spans 13 residues. V was cut by 5 bases and J by 5 bases, with 13 bases left in between. In DNA, the CDR3 is TGTGCCAGCAGGTATACAGATGGAACTGAAGCTTTCTTT. Encoded protein: CASRYTDGTEAFF.

The gene calls are TRBV4-2 and TRBJ2-7, with D tentatively TRBD2 (5 bases). V lost 1 base and J 6 bases, leaving 16 bases between the germline ends. In germline, CDR1 is LGHNA, CDR2 YNFKEQ. The CDR3 is 15 amino acids. The CDR3 nucleotides are TGTGCCAGCAGCCAAGGGACTGCGCGATTTGGCGAGCAGTACTTC. Its protein is CASSQGTARFGEQYF.

DNA of the CDR3: TGTGCCTGGGCAACCGGGGGTGAGGCCCAGTACTTC. Protein product: CAWATGGEAQYF. The chain recombines TRBV30 with TRBJ2-5, with D perhaps matching TRBD2 (6 bases). The CDR3 is made up of 12 amino acids. V dropped 5 bases and J dropped 9 bases, with 16 bases sitting between them. Per the germline V gene, CDR1 is GTSNPN and CDR2 is SVGIG (reference sequence).

The CDR3: CSAKTAYEQYF. Written as DNA, the CDR3 is TGCAGTGCCAAGACTGCCTACGAGCAGTACTTC. The genes are TRBV20-1 and TRBJ2-7; D remains unclear. Trimming removed 6 bases from V and 2 bases from J, with 8 bases in between. The CDR3 extends over 11 amino acids. Germline V gene lookup returns CDR1 DFQATT and CDR2 SNEGSKA (reference sequence).

The V gene is TRBV6-5, the J gene TRBJ1-1, with D perhaps matching TRBD1 (5 bases). V lost 0 bases to trimming and J lost 1 base, with 12 bases between them. The CDR3 length is 16 residues. CDR1 MNHEY and CDR2 SVGAGI come from the germline V gene. CDR3 DNA sequence: TGTGCCAGCAGTTACTCGGGCGAGACAGCGAACACTGAAGCTTTCTTT. This codes for CASSYSGETANTEAFF.

The chain carries TRBV4-3 and TRBJ1-3; 7 bases fit TRBD1. The trim removed 3 bases at V and 4 bases at J, leaving 9 bases unmatched. The CDR3 is 16 residues long. Germline V gene lookup returns CDR1 LGHNA and CDR2 YSLEER. CDR3 sequence: CASSQMGQSVGNTIYF. The DNA for the CDR3 is TGCGCCAGCAGCCAGATGGGACAGTCCGTAGGAAACACCATATATTTT.

The chain couples TRBV2 to TRBJ2-2, with 11 bases lining up with TRBD2. This CDR3 region has 17 residues. Germline CDR1 SNHLY, CDR2 FYNNEI. With V trimmed by 5 bases and J by 4 bases, 9 bases remained unmatched. The CDR3 spells CASSTPRLAGFTGELFF. The CDR3 DNA sequence: TGTGCCAGCAGTACCCCTCGACTAGCGGGGTTCACCGGGGAGCTGTTTTTT.

CDR3 loop: CASTQRHISNQPQHF. Here the CDR3 DNA reads TGTGCCAGCACCCAGAGACATATTAGCAATCAGCCCCAGCATTTT. V usage is TRBV6-5 and J usage is TRBJ1-5, with unresolved D. V was cut by 7 bases and J by 0 bases, with 13 bases left in between. Per germline, CDR1 MNHEY and CDR2 SVGAGI. The CDR3 sequence is 15 residues long.

This clone appeared a few times. J is TRBJ2-7 and V is TRBV27; unclear D gene. V lost 4 bases, J lost 4 bases, and 5 bases lay in between. This CDR3 comprises 11 residues. The germline CDR1 and CDR2 sequences are MNHEY and SMNVEV (reference sequence). The CDR3 region is CASSSTYEQYF. CDR3 nucleotide sequence: TGTGCCAGCAGTTCCACATACGAGCAGTACTTC.

CDR3 bases: TGTGCCAGCAGCTTAACTAGCGTGAGCTCCTACGAGCAGTACTTC. Amino acids: CASSLTSVSSYEQYF. The chain joins TRBV7-2 to TRBJ2-7; 7 bases align to TRBD2. CDR1 SGHTA and CDR2 FQGNSA come from the germline V gene. The CDR3 totals 15 residues. V shed 2 bases, J shed 0 bases, and the junction held 4 bases outside the gene matches.